These 3 T cell receptor beta chains share one sample of origin, sequenced in a study of shared clonotypes between healthy human individuals. Only in-frame clones appear in the TCRdb table, and some are missing; sequencing was by immunoSEQ multiplex PCR. The sample holds 2 million to 3 million clones, over 85% seen once. The sample was naive CD4+ T cells from PBMCs. Subset here: CD45RA+ positively selected. The receptors originated from a man between 18 and 35 years old in good health. Some clones in this sample may be carry-over from other donors' samples.

The rearrangement uses TRBV4-1 and TRBJ2-7, with D possibly matching TRBD1 (6 bases). V was cut by 1 base and J by 0 bases, with 13 bases left in between. Germline-derived CDR1 and CDR2 are MGHRA and YSYEKL. The CDR3 length is 16 residues. The CDR3, as DNA: TGCGCCAGCAGCCAAGTTGAGGACAGTCACTCCTACGAGCAGTACTTC. This encodes CASSQVEDSHSYEQYF.

The CDR3 DNA follows: TGCGCCAGCAGCTTGCGGCCGGGACAGGGGAACACTGAAGCTTTCTTT. Translation: CASSLRPGQGNTEAFF. The chain joins TRBV5-1 to TRBJ1-1; 9 nucleotides match TRBD1. Germline CDR1 and CDR2: SGHRS and YFSETQ. Trimming cost V 1 base and J 1 base; bases outside gene matches: 5. The CDR3 is made up of 16 amino acids.

Concerning this clone itself: Additional DNA sequences in this sample encode the identical CDR3. The V call is TRBV14, the J call TRBJ2-2; D is undetermined. Germline V gene lookup returns CDR1 SGHDN and CDR2 FVKESK. CDR3 length equals 12 residues. The germline V and J ends were trimmed by 4 bases and 3 bases, with 3 bases remaining between them. The CDR3 region has the DNA TGTGCCAGCAGCCGTCACACCGGGGAGCTGTTTTTT. The encoded protein is CASSRHTGELFF.